This TCR beta chain derives from a study of response to subunit inactivated influenza vaccine. TCRdb redid the calling of the RT-PCR reads with MiXCR, one entry per CDR3 protein. The sample includes around 750,000 distinct CDR3 sequences, around 20% seen only once; the top ten take about 10%. Germline V gene lookup returns CDR1 SGHDT and CDR2 YYEEEE. Trimming took 6 bases from V and 2 from J, leaving 15 bases between them. The CDR3 is 15 residues long. This clonotype was recorded many times. Material: PBMCs from blood, obtained more than 4 days after vaccination. The genes are TRBV5-6 and TRBJ2-1, with no clear D. The TCR sequence derives from a man aged 50-59 years who received an inactivated influenza vaccine. The CDR3 DNA reads as TGTGCCAGCAACCCCACACACGGCACCTACAATGAGCAGTTCTTC. Translation gives CASNPTHGTYNEQFF.